The rows below give T cell receptor beta chains drawn from one sample of a study of read filtering for tumor transcriptome and immune sequencing. One entry per CDR3 protein, called by TCRdb with MiXCR from the reads. This table has roughly 68,000 distinct CDR3 sequences, roughly 13% appearing once. Sequenced material: a population of CD138-negative cells sorted from bone marrow. These TCRs come from a donor aged 40 or older with multiple myeloma. Both conserved end residues are part of each CDR3. Fields, in order: J gene, clone size, D gene, V gene, CDR3 protein. The D gene is left open where the match is weak. Clone size is given for some rows only: seen once, a few or many times, or a class if the clone is expanded.

>TRBJ2-3|many|TRBD2|TRBV30
CAWSMGGREDTQYF
>TRBJ2-6|many|-|TRBV7-2
CASIYGLSGANVLTF
>TRBJ1-4|few|-|TRBV7-9
CASSLDNGNLGEKLFF
>TRBJ2-1|many|-|TRBV30
CAWDQLRLGEQFF
>TRBJ2-3|many|-|TRBV20-1
CSARDPGIASTDTQYF
>TRBJ2-1|many|TRBD2|TRBV19
CASNIDAGLAGHNEQFF
>TRBJ1-1|many|-|TRBV12-3/TRBV12-4
CASSPRVTMNTEAFF
>TRBJ2-2|many|-|TRBV20-1
CSARENTGELFF
>TRBJ2-7|many|TRBD2|TRBV20-1
CSARPLGGLAVSYEQYF
>TRBJ2-1|few|-|TRBV7-9
CASSLNLRQSSYNEQFF
>TRBJ1-1|-|-|TRBV18
CASSPPVRGEAFF
>TRBJ2-1|many|TRBD2|TRBV12-3/TRBV12-4
CASRSGSVNEQFF
>TRBJ1-4|many|-|TRBV27
CASSLFRGDEKLFF
>TRBJ2-7|-|-|TRBV20-1
CSARVGAGGQYF
>TRBJ2-3|many|-|TRBV20-1
CSARDPASTDTQYF
>TRBJ1-1|many|-|TRBV28
CVSTDEKGFTEAFF
>TRBJ2-7|few|TRBD1|TRBV4-2
CASSREMTGGSYEQYF
>TRBJ2-1|few|TRBD1|TRBV4-1
CASRRGPYNEQFF
>TRBJ2-1|many|-|TRBV3-2
CASSSSGSSYNEQFF
>TRBJ2-2|many|-|TRBV19
CASSIVQGYTGELFF
>TRBJ2-5|many|TRBD1|TRBV12-3/TRBV12-4
CASSYRGWETQYF
>TRBJ2-1|many|-|TRBV20-1
CSANLGRSGDDEQFF
>TRBJ1-2|many|-|TRBV7-2
CASSFEGGYRYTF
>TRBJ2-1|few|-|TRBV19
CASSITATYNEQFF
>TRBJ2-1|-|-|TRBV28
CASGSPNEQFF
>TRBJ2-3|-|-|TRBV7-2
CASSLTGTSDTQYF
>TRBJ2-5|many|-|TRBV20-1
CSARARLDGETQYF
>TRBJ1-1|-|-|TRBV10-3
CAISGEGNTEAFF
>TRBJ2-5|few|-|TRBV20-1
CSAGGLGTQYF